This TCR beta chain was profiled in a study of CD8+CD57+ T cells in acquired aplastic anemia. For the study at large: The DNA of sorted CD4+ and CD8+ cells averaged approximately 2.9 ug. The study, taken as a whole, reports: The study identified more than 25 CD8+ CDR3 sequences shared by patients and controls. Levels of CD8+ Simpson's diversity were not significantly distinct in patients versus controls.

Genomic DNA provided the template from which TCR beta VDJ and CDR3 profiles were obtained. TCRdb reprocessed the reads with MiXCR, giving one entry per CDR3 protein. The sample shows about 160,000 distinct CDR3 sequences, about 48% of them seen only once. Note on this clonotype: No antigen is known for it.

Patients picked for sequencing had shown CD8+CD57+ cell expansion detected by flow cytometry. Patient blood was sampled before any therapy had been received. Per germline, CDR1 ENHRY and CDR2 SYGVKD. The CDR3 is made up of 15 amino acids. Trimming removed 10 bases at V and 4 bases at J, with 19 bases between. The TCR sequence derives from a human donor with aplastic anemia. Sample: sorted CD4+, CD8+, or CD8+CD57+ T cells (not recorded which) from PBMCs. The gene calls are TRBV10-3 and TRBJ2-2, with D possibly TRBD1 on 6 matching bases. The CDR3 region is CATQRDTAGTGELFF. CDR3 bases: TGTGCCACCCAACGGGACACAGCTGGCACCGGGGAGCTGTTTTTT.